Presented here are 14 T cell receptor beta chains from one specimen sequenced in a study of blood T cell repertoires in COVID-19. Profiled with immunoSEQ multiplex PCR; TCRdb holds only in-frame clones, not every one. The sample gives roughly 350,000 clones, around 86% of which show up once; around 6% is in the top ten. What was sequenced was peripheral blood. The receptors were gathered from a woman in her fifties or sixties with COVID-19, enrolled during active disease.

The chain joins TRBV24-1 to TRBJ1-5; the D gene is possibly TRBD1 (5 bases). The CDR3 consists of 15 residues. The germline V gene encodes CDR1 KGHDR and CDR2 SFDVKD. The germline V and J ends were trimmed by 4 bases and 1 base, with 10 bases remaining between them. The CDR3 here is CATSEGQGSNQPQHF. The CDR3 DNA reads TGTGCCACCAGTGAAGGTCAGGGAAGCAATCAGCCCCAGCATTTT.

The chain is built from TRBV5-1 and TRBJ2-6, with D maybe TRBD1 (6 bases). The germline V and J ends were trimmed by 0 bases and 0 bases, with 10 bases remaining between them. CDR1 and CDR2 (germline): SGHRS, YFSETQ. This CDR3 has 17 residues. The CDR3 loop is CASSLGQVTSGANVLTF. CDR3 coding DNA: TGCGCCAGCAGCTTGGGACAGGTTACCTCTGGGGCCAACGTCCTGACTTTC.

The rearrangement links TRBV18 to TRBJ1-1, with TRBD1 matching over 11 bases. The length of the CDR3 is 18 residues. J lost 4 bases, V lost 0 bases, and 10 bases had no gene match. In germline, CDR1 is KGHSH, CDR2 LQKENI. The DNA of the CDR3 is TGTGCCAGCTCACCACCTTCCGGGACAGGGGGTTCGATCACTGAAGCTTTCTTT. It specifies CASSPPSGTGGSITEAFF.

The chain links TRBV5-1 to TRBJ2-7, with 9 bases matching TRBD1. V was clipped by 1 base and J by 3 bases; unmatched bases: 2. Germline CDR1 is SGHRS and CDR2 is YFSETQ. The CDR3 sequence is 14 residues long. CDR3 sequence: CASSLTGGHYEQYF. The CDR3 DNA sequence: TGCGCCAGCAGCTTGACAGGGGGCCACTACGAGCAGTACTTC.

The chain joins TRBV10-3 to TRBJ2-4; a possible D gene is TRBD1 (8 bases). This CDR3 has 17 residues. Germline V gives CDR1 ENHRY, CDR2 SYGVKD. The germline V and J ends were trimmed by 0 bases and 7 bases, with 19 bases remaining between them. The CDR3 DNA is TGTGCCATCAGTGAGTCTGGGGGGGACAGGAGGATGAACATTCAGTACTTC. It specifies CAISESGGDRRMNIQYF.

This clone was observed a few times. The chain has TRBV6-2 or TRBV6-3 and TRBJ1-5; D unresolved. This CDR3 comprises 15 residues. Trimming left V 2 bases short and J 0 bases short, with 8 bases between. Germline V CDR1 and CDR2: MNHEY, SVGEGT. The CDR3 DNA follows: TGTGCCAGCAGTTACAACAGCTATAGCAATCAGCCCCAGCATTTT. This gives the protein CASSYNSYSNQPQHF.

The chain joins TRBV7-9 to TRBJ2-7, with 9 bases aligning to TRBD2. Germline CDR1 and CDR2: SEHNR and FQNEAQ (reference sequence). The V gene end was trimmed by 1 base and the J gene end by 2 bases; junction bases not matched to a gene: 9. The CDR3 spans 17 residues. The DNA of the CDR3 is TGTGCCAGCAGCTTAGGCTCCCTAGCGGGGACCCCCTACGAGCAGTACTTC. It encodes CASSLGSLAGTPYEQYF.

This clone appeared a single time. The DNA of the CDR3 is TGTGCCAGCAGCTTAGAAAACAGGCCCACTGAAGCTTTCTTT. It is translated as CASSLENRPTEAFF. The chain recombines TRBV7-9 with TRBJ1-1; D is perhaps TRBD1 (5 bases). The V and J ends lost 1 base and 4 bases respectively, with 10 bases between them. CDR1 and CDR2 (germline): SEHNR, FQNEAQ (reference sequence). The CDR3 runs to 14 residues.

The rearrangement uses TRBV7-7 and TRBJ2-7; the match to TRBD1 covers 11 bases. This CDR3 comprises 15 residues. The germline gives CDR1 SSHAT, CDR2 FNYEAQ (reference sequence). J lost 5 bases, V lost 5 bases, and 8 bases had no gene match. This CDR3 reads CASSQGTGGRDEQYF. The DNA of the CDR3 is TGTGCCAGCAGCCAAGGGACAGGGGGTAGGGACGAGCAGTACTTC.

The rearrangement uses TRBV7-8 and TRBJ2-1; 7 positions match TRBD2. The germline V gene has CDR1 SGHVS and CDR2 FQNEAQ. The CDR3 has 15 amino acids. Trimming took 5 bases from V and 7 from J; bases not matched to a gene: 11. CDR3 amino acids: CASSNRDYLGNEQFF. As DNA, the CDR3 is TGTGCCAGCAGCAACCGGGACTACCTCGGGAATGAGCAGTTCTTC.

V is TRBV18 and J is TRBJ2-3; 14 bases line up with TRBD2. Trimming at V came to 3 bases and at J to 4 bases, leaving 9 bases not matched to a gene. Germline assignment: CDR1 KGHSH and CDR2 LQKENI. The CDR3 contains 18 residues. The CDR3 sequence: CASSPPGLAGAHPDTQYF. The CDR3 nucleotides are TGTGCCAGCTCACCCCCGGGACTAGCGGGAGCCCACCCAGATACGCAGTATTTT. Filled out from reference TRBV18 and TRBJ2-3, the complete variable domain reads NAGVMQNPRHLVRRRGQEARLRCSPMKGHSHVYWYRQLPEEGLKFMVYLQKENIIDESGMPKERFSAEFPKEGPSILRIQQVVRGDSAAYFCASSPPGLAGAHPDTQYFGPGTRLTVL.

This clone has a single count. The chain links TRBV7-2 to TRBJ2-7, with 7 positions matching TRBD2. Germline trimming cut 4 bases from V and 4 bases from J; bases unmatched to any gene: 16. Germline loops: CDR1 SGHTA, CDR2 FQGNSA. The CDR3 totals 17 residues. The CDR3 sequence: CASSWRGASGGEYEQYF. CDR3 in DNA: TGTGCCAGCAGCTGGCGCGGGGCTAGCGGAGGGGAGTACGAGCAGTACTTC.

This clone was found once. The CDR3 DNA follows: TGTGCCAGCCGAGAGGGCTCCTACGAGCAGTACTTC. Translation: CASREGSYEQYF. The J gene is TRBJ2-7, the V gene TRBV2; maybe TRBD2 (5 bases). With 8 bases removed from V and 0 bases from J, the gap between germline ends came to 8 bases. This CDR3 comprises 12 residues. Germline-derived CDR1 and CDR2 are SNHLY and FYNNEI.

This clone was recorded once. The chain has TRBV6-5 and TRBJ2-7; TRBD2 matches 9 bases. Looked up from germline, CDR1 is MNHEY and CDR2 is SVGAGI. This CDR3 comprises 15 residues. V shed 7 bases, J shed 3 bases, and the junction held 10 bases outside the gene matches. This CDR3 reads CASIGGGRANYEQYF. The CDR3 DNA is TGTGCCAGCATCGGGGGCGGGAGGGCCAACTACGAGCAGTACTTC.